The source of this T cell receptor (beta chain) is a study of T cells in Graves' hyperthyroidism and ophthalmopathy. There are 15 residues in the CDR3. Germline V gene sequence: CDR1 MNHNY, CDR2 SVGAGI (reference sequence). The trim removed 1 base at V and 5 bases at J, leaving 7 bases unmatched. This clonotype was seen many times. The antigen is undetermined. The source material, RNA transcripts, was used to amplify TCR beta CDR3 regions. An initial round of RT-PCR targeting the TCR CDR3 relied on the HTBI primer set. Using its own MiXCR run on the multiplex PCR reads, TCRdb lists one record per CDR3 protein. Among 300,000 to 450,000 distinct CDR3 sequences listed, around an eighth were seen once. Study conclusions and caveats: Within blood appeared most thyroid clonotypes that had expanded above 0.001.

The rearrangement links TRBV6-6 to TRBJ2-7; 8 bases fit TRBD1. The TCR sequence derives from a man aged 25 to 45 with Graves' hyperthyroidism that later progressed to Graves' ophthalmopathy. Input material: blood. The CDR3 sequence is CASSYLGRGQDEQYF. DNA for the CDR3: TGTGCCAGCAGTTACTTAGGCAGGGGGCAAGACGAGCAGTACTTC.